This T cell receptor (beta chain) was sequenced during a study of cytomegalovirus exposure and HLA in healthy donors. General study points: In vitro testing confirmed three CMV-associated chains as specific for CMV antigens. Roughly 170 TCR beta chains were listed as cytomegalovirus-associated.

This clone was seen once. Antigen unknown. The CDR3 sequence is 16 residues long. CDR1 is SGHRS and CDR2 is YFSETQ in the germline V gene. The V gene lost 4 bases and the J gene lost 2 bases, with 17 bases spanning the gap. Data came from immunoSEQ multiplex PCR; TCRdb stores just in-frame clones and leaves some out. The data show 50,000 or so clones, roughly 90% seen once. The donors were members of the roughly 130-subject validation cohort (separate from the approximately 670-subject first cohort). Sample: PBMCs. The clonotype was recovered from a woman younger than 35 in good health and CMV-seropositive. The rearrangement uses TRBV5-1 and TRBJ2-3, with D possibly being TRBD1 (5 bases). As DNA, the CDR3 is TGCGCCAGCAGCCCCAGACAGTTCGTGAACACAGATACGCAGTATTTT. This translates into CASSPRQFVNTDTQYF.